The next 9 T cell receptor beta chains were all read from a single sample in a study of shared clonotypes between healthy human individuals. The protocol was immunoSEQ multiplex PCR, while the TCRdb copy is restricted to in-frame clones and leaves out a portion. The table includes some 2,000,000 clones, approximately 95% detected once. Material for sequencing was naive CD4+ T cells sorted from blood. Subset given: CD45RA+ positively selected. Source of these receptors: a man in his late teens or twenties in good health.

The chain combines TRBV21-1 with TRBJ1-6; TRBD1 is taken as the D call from the table, unchecked against the DNA. TRBV21-1 is described as a pseudogene. The CDR3 is 15 residues long. In DNA, the CDR3 is TGTGCCAGCAGCCGTCGGACAGAACCGAATTCACCCCTCCACTTT. Amino acid sequence: CASSRRTEPNSPLHF.

This clone was detected only once. The sample carries other DNA sequences with the same CDR3. The chain couples TRBV18 to TRBJ2-7; 7 bases are shared with TRBD1. Trimming cost V 1 base and J 3 bases; bases outside gene matches: 3. There are 14 residues in the CDR3. Germline V CDR1 and CDR2: KGHSH, LQKENI. The CDR3 nucleotides are TGTGCCAGCTCACCACAAGGGACAGTCTACGAGCAGTACTTC. Protein sequence: CASSPQGTVYEQYF.

The chain uses TRBV28 and TRBJ2-2; D is perhaps TRBD1 (6 bases). The germline CDR1 and CDR2 sequences are MDHEN and SYDVKM. The CDR3 totals 15 residues. Trimming removed 2 bases from V and 0 bases from J, with 7 bases in between. CDR3 protein: CASSLGGPNTGELFF. CDR3 in DNA: TGTGCCAGCAGTTTAGGGGGCCCGAACACCGGGGAGCTGTTTTTT.

With regard to this clone: The same CDR3 can be traced to other DNA sequences in this sample. This sequence joins TRBV5-1 and TRBJ1-1; 8 positions match TRBD1. The V and J ends lost 2 bases and 1 base, in that order; junction bases with no gene match: 1. The CDR3 contains 14 residues. Germline assignment: CDR1 SGHRS and CDR2 YFSETQ. In nucleotides, the CDR3 is TGCGCCAGCAGCTTAGACAGGGGGAACACTGAAGCTTTCTTT. It is translated as CASSLDRGNTEAFF.

Comment on this clone: The junction does not match germline at one end; this may be a read error. CDR3 nucleotides: TGTGCCAGTAGTGGGTCCGGGGGAAACACCATATATTTT. This encodes CASSGSGGNTIYF. This rearrangement joins TRBV6-1 to TRBJ1-3; D unresolved. CDR1 and CDR2 (germline): MNHNS, SASEGT. The CDR3 is made up of 13 amino acids.

The V call is TRBV7-8, the J call TRBJ2-7; D might be TRBD2 (6 bases). Trimming shortened V by 6 bases and J by 1 base, and 19 bases separated the two germline ends. The CDR3 extends over 16 amino acids. Germline V CDR1 and CDR2: SGHVS, FQNEAQ. The CDR3 DNA sequence: TGTGCCAGCAGGGGTTCGGGCGGGGACGATTCCTACGAGCAGTACTTC. Translation gives CASRGSGGDDSYEQYF.

This chain uses TRBV4-1 with TRBJ1-4; D is uncertain. There are 17 residues in the CDR3. The ends were cut back, 0 bases at V and 5 bases at J, with 16 bases in the middle. CDR1 and CDR2 from the germline V gene are MGHRA and YSYEKL. The CDR3 sequence: CASSQEVGIVRNEKLFF. CDR3 nucleotide sequence: TGCGCCAGCAGCCAAGAAGTGGGCATAGTTCGGAATGAAAAACTGTTTTTT.

The CDR3 nucleotides are TGCGCCAGCAGCTTGGCCGGGACTCAATTCACCGGGGAGCTGTTTTTT. This translates into CASSLAGTQFTGELFF. The chain couples TRBV5-1 to TRBJ2-2; D is perhaps TRBD2 (6 bases). CDR3 length: 16 amino acids. V was pared by 0 bases and J by 4 bases, with 13 bases between. Germline V gene data show CDR1 as SGHRS and CDR2 as YFSETQ. The whole variable domain, filled in from reference TRBV5-1 and TRBJ2-2, reads KAGVTQTPRYLIKTRGQQVTLSCSPISGHRSVSWYQQTPGQGLQFLFEYFSETQRNKGNFPGRFSGRQFSNSRSEMNVSTLELGDSALYLCASSLAGTQFTGELFFGEGSRLTVL.

In this sample, this clone turned up once. The V and J genes are TRBV6-5 and TRBJ2-4; 10 nucleotides agree with TRBD1. The CDR3 extends over 15 amino acids. The V gene end was trimmed by 8 bases and the J gene end by 1 base; junction bases not matched to a gene: 5. Germline V gene data show CDR1 as MNHEY and CDR2 as SVGAGI. The CDR3 coding sequence is TGTGCCAGCGGGACAGGGGCGGGTGCCAAAAACATTCAGTACTTC. Residues: CASGTGAGAKNIQYF.